The sequence of this T cell receptor beta chain was determined in a study of beta chain features in type 1 diabetes (dated by TCRdb to the late 2010s). For context, the study as a whole: Mean age, gender distribution, total cell number and subset yield were not different between patients and healthy donors. In the study, TCRB repertoires of sorted circulating CD4+ T cell subsets from recently diagnosed type 1 diabetes patients were compared with those of matched healthy donors. A total of roughly 110 million sorted cells were examined across all samples, and the number of cells per subset was strongly correlated with RNA yield. Naive and central memory subsets were obtained from all 30 or so donors, but regulatory and stem cell-like memory subsets were isolated from only 8 patients and roughly 8 healthy donors.

The entire isolated RNA was reverse transcribed using the High Capacity cDNA Reverse Transcription Kit, and thus expressed TCRB transcripts were sequenced. Deep immunoSEQ sequencing was performed on naive, central memory and regulatory T cell samples, with an average of about 4 million total reads per sample. Sorted cells were lysed in RLT buffer and RNA was extracted with DNase-treated RNeasy Micro or Mini kits, depending on cell number. To prevent cross-contamination, each cell subset was processed individually, whereas patient and healthy donor samples were processed jointly. Using the immunoSEQ multiplex PCR, TCRB sequences were amplified from cDNA into 87-bp fragments spanning the CDR3 region. Amplicons were sequenced on the Illumina HiSeq platform. As for how the authors treated the data: Synthetic template baselines were used to correct PCR bias computationally, reads within Hamming distance 2 were collapsed together, and singletons that could not be merged were discarded. Reads were aligned against IMGT to assign V, D and J genes, CDR3 length and insertions or deletions at six rearrangement sites. Within each subset, clonotype counts were normalized to sorted cell number, after which true diversity and Gini coefficients were computed with the tcR R package. The overlap coefficient, calculated on TCRB nucleotide sequences, was used to quantify repertoire sharing. As a proxy for the pre-selection repertoire, out-of-frame TCRB sequences from naive cells were analyzed. TCRdb stores this immuneACCESS table with in-frame sequences only. Part of the clones is absent; in the studies checked, under half of the shortfall reflects unresolved V genes, and no reason is known for the rest. The V and J calls and clone size are taken from that table; D and trimming were inferred from the DNA. Counted in this sample were 310,000 or so clones; approximately 10% of them appeared once. Around 0.015% of the sample lies in the top ten.

A single peripheral blood draw of about 116 mL on average was collected from each donor into heparinised tubes. A BD FACSAria II was used to sort naive, central memory, regulatory and stem cell-like memory CD4+ T cells with a panel that included CD45RO, CCR7, CD25, CD127, CD95 and CD27. A purity above 95% was achieved for all sorted populations. PBMCs were isolated right away by Lymphoprep density gradient centrifugation and were stained directly, without culture. To minimize batch effects, samples were stained and sorted in pairs, one healthy donor with one patient per experiment. Here is what the overall study found, with its caveats: The naive, central memory and regulatory TCRB repertoires appeared to resemble one another more closely among patients than among healthy donors. Shorter templates might have been favored by PCR, but patient and control samples were amplified and corrected together, so both groups would have been affected equally by any skew. Type 1 diabetes patients showed a moderate but significant shortening of TCRB CDR3 length in all four CD4+ subsets. Because cDNA was sequenced instead of genomic DNA, activated cells with high expression could be over-represented, although the groups did not differ in activation or CD3 levels. Patients with type 1 diabetes made fewer insertions and deleted more nucleotides at VDJ recombination sites, implying thymic rearrangement abnormalities. HLA sub-analyses involved small numbers of individuals, so any influence of HLA type on TCRB rearrangement remained unresolved.

A few counts support this clone. Its antigen remains unidentified. Within one base of it there is no much larger clone, and no base qualities were kept. The V and J ends are trimmed by 2 bases and 12 bases, leaving 19 bases between them. From cysteine to phenylalanine, the CDR3 is 14 amino acids long. The CDR3 DNA has 42 bases and is translated from base 1. CDR1 and CDR2 (MNHNS, SASEGT) derive from the germline V gene. The clonotype was recovered from a woman in her 30s in good health. Recombination connected TRBV6-1 to TRBJ1-1; tentative D gene TRBD1, with 6 bases matching. Sequenced sample: naive CD4+ T cells from blood. The cell subset or site label for this specimen denotes: true naive CD4+ T cells. CDR3 reads: CASSEWGPRVGTFF. In nucleotide form, the sequence is TGTGCCAGCAGTGAATGGGGGCCACGCGTCGGGACTTTCTTT.